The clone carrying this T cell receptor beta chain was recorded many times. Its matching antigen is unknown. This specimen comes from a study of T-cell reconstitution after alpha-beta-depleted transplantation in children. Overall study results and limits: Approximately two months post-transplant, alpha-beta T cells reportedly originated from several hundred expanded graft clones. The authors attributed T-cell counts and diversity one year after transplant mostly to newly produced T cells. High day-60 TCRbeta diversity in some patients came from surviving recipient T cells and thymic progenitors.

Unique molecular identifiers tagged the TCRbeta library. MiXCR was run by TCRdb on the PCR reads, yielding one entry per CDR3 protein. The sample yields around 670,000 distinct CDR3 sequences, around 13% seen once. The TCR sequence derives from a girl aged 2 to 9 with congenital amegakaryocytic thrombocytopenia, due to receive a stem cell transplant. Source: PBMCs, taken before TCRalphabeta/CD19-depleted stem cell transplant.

The CDR3 loop reads CSAIPPSDGEQFF. The CDR3 region has the DNA TGCAGTGCCATTCCCCCCTCTGATGGGGAGCAGTTCTTC. The chain couples TRBV20-1 to TRBJ2-1; D not resolved. The CDR3 contains 13 residues. Trimming removed 6 bases from V and 10 bases from J, with 19 bases in between. Germline CDR1 and CDR2: DFQATT and SNEGSKA (reference sequence).